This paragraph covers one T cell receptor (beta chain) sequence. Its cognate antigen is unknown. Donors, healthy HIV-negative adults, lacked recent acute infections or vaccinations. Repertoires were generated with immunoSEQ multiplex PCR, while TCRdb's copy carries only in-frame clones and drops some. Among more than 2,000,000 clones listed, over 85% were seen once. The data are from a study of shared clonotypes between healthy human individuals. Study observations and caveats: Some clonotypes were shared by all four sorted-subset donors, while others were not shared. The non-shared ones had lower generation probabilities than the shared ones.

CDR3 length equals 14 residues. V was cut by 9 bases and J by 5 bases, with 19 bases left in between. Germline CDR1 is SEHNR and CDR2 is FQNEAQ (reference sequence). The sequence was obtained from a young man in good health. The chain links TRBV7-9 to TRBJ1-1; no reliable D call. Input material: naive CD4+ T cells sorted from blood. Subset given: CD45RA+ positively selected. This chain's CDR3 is CASSDNSWATEAFF. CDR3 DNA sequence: TGTGCCAGTTCCGATAATAGTTGGGCGACTGAAGCTTTCTTT.